A selection of T cell receptor beta chains follows, all from one sample in a study of blood T cell repertoires in COVID-19. Clones were sequenced by immunoSEQ multiplex PCR, and TCRdb holds only the in-frame ones, with some missing. This table holds around 140,000 clones, around nine tenths found once. Sequencing was carried out using peripheral blood. These TCRs come from a man aged 50-59 years with active or convalescent COVID-19. CDR3s include the opening cysteine and the closing phenylalanine or tryptophan. The order of the fields is V gene, J gene, clone size, D gene, CDR3 DNA, CDR3 protein. D genes are given only for firm matches. Clone size is shown for a subset of rows, as once, few, many or a class of expanded clone.

TRBV2	TRBJ1-1	NA	TRBD1	TGTGCCAGCACCTCGGGACAGGGGCGAGCTTTCTTT	CASTSGQGRAFF
TRBV5-6	TRBJ2-3	NA	NA	TGTGCCAGCAGCCCCACGGGGAGGACAGATACGCAGTATTTT	CASSPTGRTDTQYF
TRBV5-6	TRBJ2-3	NA	NA	TGTGCCAGCAGCTTGGTACAGGTTCTGGGTGGCACAGATACGCAGTATTTT	CASSLVQVLGGTDTQYF
TRBV5-8	TRBJ2-1	NA	NA	TGTGCCAGCAGCGCTAGACGGGTCCCGTCGGTTGATGAGCAGTTCTTC	CASSARRVPSVDEQFF
TRBV19	TRBJ1-2	NA	NA	TGTGCCAGTAAGCCGGCAGGGGAATTAGGGGACTATGGCTACACCTTC	CASKPAGELGDYGYTF
TRBV6-1	TRBJ2-3	few	TRBD1	TGTGCCAGCAGTGAGAGGCCAAAGGGACAGAACACAGATACGCAGTATTTT	CASSERPKGQNTDTQYF
TRBV4-3	TRBJ2-2	few	TRBD1	TGCGCCAGCAGCCAAGGGACAGGGGGGATCAACACCGGGGAGCTGTTTTTT	CASSQGTGGINTGELFF
TRBV29-1	TRBJ2-7	few	TRBD2	TGCAGCGCCGGGACTAGCGGAGGTGGGGAGCAGTACTTC	CSAGTSGGGEQYF
TRBV7-2	TRBJ1-2	once	NA	TGTGCCAGCAGCTATAAACAGGGCCTCTATGGCTACACCTTC	CASSYKQGLYGYTF
TRBV19	TRBJ1-5	NA	TRBD1	TGTGCCAGTAGTACCCGGGACAGGGGGCCTGGTAGAAGCAATCAGCCCCAGCATTTT	CASSTRDRGPGRSNQPQHF
TRBV20-1	TRBJ2-3	NA	NA	TGCAGTGCTAGTGGGGGCATAGATACGCAGTATTTT	CSASGGIDTQYF
TRBV27	TRBJ1-6	NA	NA	TGTGCCAGCAGTTCAACGGGTGTTTATAATTCACCCCTCCACTTT	CASSSTGVYNSPLHF
TRBV15	TRBJ1-6	NA	TRBD1	TGTGCCACCAGCTCTTCCGGGACAGAAGTTTCACCCCTCCACTTT	CATSSSGTEVSPLHF
TRBV6-6	TRBJ1-1	NA	NA	TGTGCCAGCAGTCTAACCCCCAGGGTAACTGAAGCTTTCTTT	CASSLTPRVTEAFF
TRBV12-5	TRBJ1-4	NA	NA	TGTGCTAGTGGTTTGGTAGGGGGAACTAATGAAAAACTGTTTTTT	CASGLVGGTNEKLFF
TRBV18	TRBJ1-1	NA	TRBD1	TGTGCCAGCTCACTATCGTCACAACAGGGGGCACACACTGAAGCTTTCTTT	CASSLSSQQGAHTEAFF
TRBV27	TRBJ2-7	few	TRBD2	TGTGCCAGCAGAGATAGCGGGAGTAGACACGAGCAGTACTTC	CASRDSGSRHEQYF
TRBV19	TRBJ1-5	NA	NA	TGTGCCAGTAGTATAGGCAACAGGGCTCAGCCCCAGCATTTT	CASSIGNRAQPQHF
TRBV19	TRBJ2-2	once	NA	TGTGCCAGTAGTTCTGGACTTCTCACCGGGGAGCTGTTTTTT	CASSSGLLTGELFF
TRBV7-9	TRBJ1-3	NA	TRBD1	TGTGCCAGCAGCGCCCACAGGGGCCTAGCTGGAAACACCATATATTTT	CASSAHRGLAGNTIYF
TRBV2	TRBJ2-5	NA	TRBD2	TGTGCCAGCAGTGAAGCGCGAGGCGGGGGGGAGAGAGAGACCCAGTACTTC	CASSEARGGGERETQYF